The next 3 T cell receptor beta chains were all read from a single sample in a study of Graves' ophthalmopathy and Graves' hyperthyroidism. TCR beta CDR3 amplification used RNA transcripts. HTBI primers served in a first-round RT-PCR, which a second-round multiplex PCR followed. TCRdb analysed the multiplex PCR reads with MiXCR anew, one entry per CDR3 protein. The sample lists fewer than 350,000 distinct CDR3 sequences, roughly a sixth occurring once. The sequenced material came from peripheral blood. These receptor sequences come from an adult man with Graves' ophthalmopathy.

This clonotype was seen more than once but under ten times. The conserved final phenylalanine or tryptophan is absent from the CDR3, which likely points to a read error. J is TRBJ2-7 and V is TRBV30, with 7 bases that match TRBD2. CDR3 length: 14 residues. The trim removed 3 bases at V and 2 bases at J, leaving 7 bases unmatched. CDR1 GTSNPN and CDR2 SVGIG come from the germline V gene (reference sequence). The CDR3 is CAWSRGGETYEQYS. The CDR3, as DNA: TGTGCCTGGAGCCGTGGGGGGGAAACCTACGAGCAGTACTCC.

This clonotype was seen ten or more times. This chain links TRBV4-2 with TRBJ1-5, with no clear D. This CDR3 contains 15 residues. Germline loops: CDR1 LGHNA, CDR2 YNFKEQ. Trimming stripped 0 bases from V and 0 bases from J, with 6 bases between. The CDR3 DNA reads TGTGCCAGCAGCCAAGAACGGTATAGCAATCAGCCCCAGCATTTT. Protein product: CASSQERYSNQPQHF.

Only a few counts were recorded for this clonotype. The rearrangement joins TRBV11-2 to TRBJ2-5; D perhaps matches TRBD2 (7 bases). Germline values: CDR1 SGHAT, CDR2 FQNNGV. There are 16 residues in the CDR3. Trimming shortened V by 0 bases and J by 2 bases, and 13 bases separated the two germline ends. CDR3 DNA sequence: TGTGCCAGCAGCTTAGATTTTCGGGGGGCACAAGAGACCCAGTACTTC. Residues: CASSLDFRGAQETQYF.